These 25 T cell receptor beta chains share one sample of origin, sequenced in a study of CD8 T cells in Susac syndrome. It was with random hexamers that 0.5 to 1 ug RNA was reverse transcribed. TCRdb ran MiXCR on the immunoSEQ multiplex PCR reads and lists one entry per CDR3 protein. The sample shows roughly 330,000 distinct CDR3 sequences, approximately 90% of them seen only once. The sample consisted of CD4+ T cells from PBMCs. These receptors came from a human donor with multiple sclerosis.

The chain combines TRBV29-1 with TRBJ2-1; 11 nucleotides line up with TRBD2. V gave up 2 bases and J gave up 8 bases; unmatched junction bases: 8. The CDR3 consists of 15 residues. The germline V gene has CDR1 SQVTM and CDR2 ANQGSEA. The CDR3 coding sequence is TGCAGCGTTGAAACTAGCGGGGGCATTTCCCATGAGCAGTTCTTC. It specifies CSVETSGGISHEQFF.

This clonotype was detected a few times. The V call is TRBV15, the J call TRBJ1-1; D unresolved. CDR3 length equals 15 residues. Per the germline V gene, CDR1 is LNHNV and CDR2 is YYDKDF (reference sequence). Trimming cost V 0 bases and J 1 base, with 9 bases left between them. The CDR3 is CATSRDGRQNTEAFF. The DNA for the CDR3 is TGTGCCACCAGCAGAGATGGGAGGCAGAACACTGAAGCTTTCTTT. Drawing the rest from reference TRBV15 and TRBJ1-1, the complete variable domain is DAMVIQNPRYQVTQFGKPVTLSCSQTLNHNVMYWYQQKSSQAPKLLFHYYDKDFNNEADTPDNFQSRRPNTSFCFLDIRSPGLGDTAMYLCATSRDGRQNTEAFFGQGTRLTVV.

V and J are TRBV10-2 and TRBJ1-2; no clear D. V was clipped by 0 bases and J by 14 bases, with 16 bases between them. The germline gives CDR1 WSHSY, CDR2 SAAADI. The CDR3 totals 13 residues. The CDR3 protein is CASSESGAGAWTF. CDR3 nucleotides: TGCGCCAGCAGTGAGTCTGGAGCGGGAGCATGGACCTTC.

The chain's CDR3 is CASSPPGVRGYGYTF. The CDR3 DNA sequence: TGTGCCAGCAGCCCCCCGGGAGTCAGGGGCTATGGCTACACCTTC. The rearrangement uses TRBV7-9 and TRBJ1-2; possible D gene TRBD1, 6 bases. CDR1 and CDR2 (germline): SEHNR, FQNEAQ (reference sequence). The CDR3 is 15 residues long. The ends were cut back, 5 bases at V and 4 bases at J, with 17 bases in the middle.

This chain connects TRBV5-1 to TRBJ2-3, with D tentatively TRBD1 (6 bases). V shed 5 bases and J shed 7 bases, with 20 bases lying between them. This CDR3 is built from 15 residues. Germline CDR1 reads SGHRS; CDR2 reads YFSETQ. The CDR3 here is CASSTTLDRPYTQYF. The CDR3 DNA reads TGCGCCAGCAGTACGACTCTCGACAGGCCCTATACGCAGTATTTT.

This clonotype was recorded only once. The chain has TRBV4-1 and TRBJ1-2; D possibly corresponds to TRBD1 (6 bases). Trimming pared 1 base from V and 0 bases from J, leaving 15 bases between. The CDR3 extends over 17 amino acids. The germline gives CDR1 MGHRA, CDR2 YSYEKL. This CDR3 is CASSQVMRTVPNYGYTF. The CDR3, as DNA: TGCGCCAGCAGCCAAGTAATGAGGACAGTTCCTAACTATGGCTACACCTTC.

The CDR3 spells CASRGLAPTGELFF. CDR3 nucleotides: TGTGCCAGCAGGGGACTAGCTCCTACCGGGGAGCTGTTTTTT. The chain carries TRBV6-2 or TRBV6-3 and TRBJ2-2; 9 nucleotides agree with TRBD2. J was trimmed by 5 bases and V by 6 bases; bases with no gene match: 4. Germline V lookup: CDR1 MNHEY, CDR2 SVGEGT. This CDR3 has 14 amino acids.

The gene calls are TRBV6-2 or TRBV6-3 and TRBJ1-1, with 8 bases identical to TRBD1. Germline-derived CDR1 and CDR2 are MNHEY and SVGEGT. CDR3 length equals 16 residues. The junction had 10 bases not matched to a gene; V was cut back by 2 bases and J by 5 bases. The CDR3 DNA follows: TGTGCCAGCAGTTACGAAACCGACAGGGGAAGAACTGAAGCTTTCTTT. Protein sequence: CASSYETDRGRTEAFF.

V and J are TRBV11-2 and TRBJ2-7; either TRBD1 or TRBD2 may fit D (5 bases each). The V gene lost 0 bases and the J gene lost 2 bases, with 20 bases spanning the gap. This CDR3 region has 18 residues. The germline V gene has CDR1 SGHAT and CDR2 FQNNGV. The CDR3 DNA reads as TGTGCCAGCAGCTTAGATCAGGGAGTTCTCAGCCTCACCTACGAGCAGTACTTC. It encodes CASSLDQGVLSLTYEQYF. Full variable domain (rest looked up from reference TRBV11-2 and TRBJ2-7): EAGVAQSPRYKIIEKRQSVAFWCNPISGHATLYWYQQILGQGPKLLIQFQNNGVVDDSQLPKDRFSAERLKGVDSTLKIQPAKLEDSAVYLCASSLDQGVLSLTYEQYFGPGTRLTVT.

This clonotype was observed once. Relative to the germline gene, one junction end is altered; a read error may explain this. The CDR3 DNA sequence: TGTGTCAGCAGTCCCGGGACAGGGGGGACCGGGGAGCTGTTTTTT. It yields the protein CVSSPGTGGTGELFF. The genes are TRBV6-2 or TRBV6-3 and TRBJ2-2; 11 nucleotides agree with TRBD1. The CDR3 covers 15 residues. Germline V lookup: CDR1 MNHEY, CDR2 SVGEGT.

The chain couples TRBV3-1 to TRBJ2-3, with no clear D. The V gene lost 3 bases and the J gene lost 1 base, with 5 bases spanning the gap. CDR3 length equals 13 residues. Germline V gene data show CDR1 as LGHDT and CDR2 as YNNKEL (reference sequence). Written as DNA, the CDR3 is TGTGCCAGCAGCCATCTAGGCACAGATACGCAGTATTTT. It codes for CASSHLGTDTQYF.

The genes are TRBV4-1 and TRBJ2-2; 7 bases agree with TRBD2. Germline lookup yields CDR1 MGHRA and CDR2 YSYEKL. This CDR3 comprises 16 residues. The V gene end was trimmed by 0 bases and the J gene end by 4 bases; junction bases not matched to a gene: 5. The CDR3 protein is CASSQDWTRGTGELFF. As DNA, the CDR3 is TGCGCCAGCAGCCAAGACTGGACTAGAGGCACCGGGGAGCTGTTTTTT.

The rearrangement joins TRBV24-1 to TRBJ2-1; perhaps TRBD1 as D (6 bases). CDR1 is KGHDR and CDR2 is SFDVKD in the germline V gene. The ends were cut back, 4 bases at V and 0 bases at J, with 12 bases in the middle. This CDR3 has 16 amino acids. DNA of the CDR3: TGTGCCACCAGTGAGCCCACAGGGAGCTCCTACAATGAGCAGTTCTTC. It is translated as CATSEPTGSSYNEQFF.

The V and J genes are TRBV4-1 and TRBJ2-2, with D perhaps TRBD2 (7 bases). This CDR3 is built from 16 residues. Germline values: CDR1 MGHRA, CDR2 YSYEKL. With 4 bases removed from V and 3 bases from J, the gap between germline ends came to 15 bases. The CDR3 loop reads CASSRARGADTGELFF. CDR3 DNA: TGCGCCAGCAGCCGAGCCCGGGGGGCGGACACCGGGGAGCTGTTTTTT.

J is TRBJ2-1 and V is TRBV7-9, with TRBD2 matching over 11 bases. From germline, CDR1 is SEHNR and CDR2 FQNEAQ (reference sequence). The V segment lost 0 bases and the J segment 6 bases; nucleotides outside the gene matches: 1. CDR3 size: 15 residues. CDR3 sequence reads: CASSLASGGANEQFF. Here the CDR3 DNA reads TGTGCCAGCAGCTTAGCTAGCGGGGGGGCCAATGAGCAGTTCTTC.

The count of this clonotype is one. The V gene is TRBV10-3, the J gene TRBJ2-1; D is tentatively TRBD1 or TRBD2 (5 bases each). The CDR3 loop spans 14 amino acids. From germline, CDR1 is ENHRY and CDR2 SYGVKD. Trimming left V 9 bases short and J 6 bases short, with 18 bases between. CDR3: CAIKGEKLGNEQFF. In DNA, the CDR3 is TGTGCCATAAAAGGGGAGAAGCTGGGCAATGAGCAGTTCTTC.

The rearrangement uses TRBV30 and TRBJ1-6; tentatively, D is TRBD1 (5 bases). Germline CDR1 is GTSNPN and CDR2 is SVGIG (reference sequence). The CDR3 spans 12 residues. V was shortened by 2 bases and J by 13 bases, with 12 bases between the two germline ends. The CDR3 protein is CAWSFRVPPLHF. DNA for the CDR3: TGTGCCTGGAGTTTCAGGGTACCGCCCCTCCACTTT.

The CDR3 spells CSARVGVDTEAFF. The CDR3 nucleotides read TGCAGTGCTAGAGTGGGAGTGGACACTGAAGCTTTCTTT. J is TRBJ1-1 and V is TRBV20-1; D gene unclear. CDR1 and CDR2 (germline): DFQATT, SNEGSKA (reference sequence). The CDR3 has 13 amino acids. The ends were cut back, 1 base at V and 3 bases at J, with 9 bases in the middle.

This chain links TRBV6-2 or TRBV6-3 with TRBJ1-2; D gene ambiguous. The ends were cut back, 0 bases at V and 4 bases at J, with 24 bases in the middle. The CDR3 is made up of 19 amino acids. The germline gives CDR1 MNHEY, CDR2 SVGEGT. The CDR3 DNA reads TGTGCCAGCAGTTACTCGTGGAGGGCGCACCTTCAGATTCTCTATGGCTACACCTTC. It codes for CASSYSWRAHLQILYGYTF.

V is TRBV29-1 and J is TRBJ2-1; D is unclear. Trimming pared 2 bases from V and 11 bases from J, leaving 13 bases between. The CDR3 runs 12 residues. The germline V gene encodes CDR1 SQVTM and CDR2 ANQGSEA. The CDR3 here is CSVEIRRAQQFF. The CDR3 DNA reads TGCAGCGTTGAAATCCGGAGAGCACAGCAGTTCTTC.

V is TRBV19 and J is TRBJ1-1; 8 bases agree with TRBD1. Germline values: CDR1 LNHDA, CDR2 SQIVND (reference sequence). This CDR3 has 13 amino acids. V lost 7 bases, J lost 1 base, and 2 bases stayed unmatched. The CDR3: CASTRGRNTEAFF. The DNA for the CDR3 is TGTGCCAGTACCAGGGGGCGGAACACTGAAGCTTTCTTT.

V usage is TRBV7-9 and J usage is TRBJ2-1; D remains ambiguous. Germline CDR1 reads SEHNR; CDR2 reads FQNEAQ (reference sequence). Deletions cut 0 bases from V and 2 bases from J, with 5 bases between. This CDR3 spans 14 amino acids. The CDR3 protein is CASSLAPPYNEQFF. The CDR3 nucleotides read TGTGCCAGCAGCTTAGCACCCCCCTACAATGAGCAGTTCTTC. The variable domain in full, with the rest retrieved from reference TRBV7-9 and TRBJ2-1, is DTGVSQNPRHKITKRGQNVTFRCDPISEHNRLYWYRQTLGQGPEFLTYFQNEAQLEKSRLLSDRFSAERPKGSFSTLEIQRTEQGDSAMYLCASSLAPPYNEQFFGPGTRLTVL.

The J gene is TRBJ1-2, the V gene TRBV11-2; 9 bases line up with TRBD1. V trimming: 3 bases; J trimming: 10 bases; junction bases outside the gene matches: 6. Germline V lookup: CDR1 SGHAT, CDR2 FQNNGV. The CDR3 covers 13 residues. For the CDR3, the DNA is TGTGCCAGCAGCTTCGGACAGGGGTCGTACTACACCTTC. This encodes CASSFGQGSYYTF.

The V call is TRBV4-2, the J call TRBJ1-4; TRBD1 aligns across 7 bases. The CDR3 has 14 residues. V dropped 4 bases and J dropped 5; count of bases not matched to a gene: 4. Germline assignment: CDR1 LGHNA and CDR2 YNFKEQ. CDR3 bases: TGTGCCAGCAGCCTCTCGGACAGGAATGAAAAACTGTTTTTT. It specifies CASSLSDRNEKLFF.

V is TRBV11-2 and J is TRBJ2-3, with D maybe TRBD2 (5 bases). Germline CDR1 and CDR2: SGHAT and FQNNGV. The CDR3 runs to 14 residues. V was shortened by 5 bases and J by 6 bases, with 15 bases between the two germline ends. The chain's CDR3 is CASSATRVSDTQYF. In DNA, the CDR3 is TGTGCCAGCAGCGCTACTAGAGTTTCCGATACGCAGTATTTT.